This is a list of T cell receptor beta chains from one sample in a study of cytomegalovirus exposure and HLA in healthy donors. Measured with immunoSEQ multiplex PCR; TCRdb has only the in-frame clones, and not every one. The table lists about 170,000 clones, just over 75% of them singletons. The sample taken for sequencing was PBMCs. All receptors derive from a young woman in good health and CMV-seropositive. Each CDR3 is given with its conserved first and last residue. D genes are given only for firm matches. Where a row states a size, it is once, few, many or the class of an expanded clone; other rows omit it.

TRBD2,TRBJ2-5,TRBV9,few,TGTGCCAGCAGCGTAGGGTCTAGCGGGAATCAAGAGACCCAGTACTTC,CASSVGSSGNQETQYF
TRBD2,TRBJ2-7,TRBV2,once,TGTGCCAGCAGTGTCCTGCGGGAGGGCCAATTCTACGAGCAGTACTTC,CASSVLREGQFYEQYF
NA,TRBJ2-7,TRBV7-3,NA,TGTGCCAGCAGTCCCGGACAGACCTACGAGCAGTACTTC,CASSPGQTYEQYF
NA,TRBJ1-1,TRBV15,NA,TGTGCCACCAGCAGAGATTTCTTTATTGAAGCTTTCTTT,CATSRDFFIEAFF
TRBD2,TRBJ2-1,TRBV2,NA,TGTGCCAGCTTCAGACTAGCGGGACCCAATGAGCAGTTCTTC,CASFRLAGPNEQFF
NA,TRBJ2-7,TRBV9,NA,TGTGCCAGCAGCGTAGGTGGGACATCTTCCTACGAGCAGTACTTC,CASSVGGTSSYEQYF
TRBD1,TRBJ1-5,TRBV27,NA,TGTGCCAGCAGTTCCACAGGGGGCCGAGGCAATCAGCCCCAGCATTTT,CASSSTGGRGNQPQHF
TRBD1,TRBJ1-1,TRBV6-5,NA,TGTGCCAGCAGTTTCCGGACAGGGGCCACTGAAGCTTTCTTT,CASSFRTGATEAFF
NA,TRBJ2-1,TRBV11-2,few,TGTGCCAGCAGCTCCCTCGGACTTACCACCAATGAGCAGTTCTTC,CASSSLGLTTNEQFF
TRBD2,TRBJ2-3,TRBV7-9,NA,TGTGCCAGCAGCTTATTTGTGGGTCCAAGCGGGAGTTCAGGAGATACGCAGTATTTT,CASSLFVGPSGSSGDTQYF
TRBD1,TRBJ2-6,TRBV30,NA,TGTGCCTGGAGTGTAAAGGGGACAGGGGTCGTCCTGACTTTC,CAWSVKGTGVVLTF
NA,TRBJ1-2,TRBV10-3,NA,TGTGCCATCAGCCAGGAAAAAGGCTATGGCTACACCTTC,CAISQEKGYGYTF
NA,TRBJ2-1,TRBV7-3,NA,TGTGCCAGCGCGCCAAGGGGGGGTCGGTACAATGAGCAGTTCTTC,CASAPRGGRYNEQFF
TRBD2,TRBJ2-1,TRBV7-7,NA,TGTGCCAGCAGCTTGGGAGGGTCCCGGGAGCAGTTCTTC,CASSLGGSREQFF
NA,TRBJ2-3,TRBV5-1,few,TGCGCCAGCAGCTTGGCCACCGGGAGTAGCGCAGATACGCAGTATTTT,CASSLATGSSADTQYF
NA,TRBJ1-1,TRBV6-1,NA,TGTGCCAGCAGTGGGGGGAGGGCAGAGAACACTGAAGCTTTCTTT,CASSGGRAENTEAFF
TRBD2,TRBJ2-5,TRBV12-5,few,TGTGCTAGTGGTTTGGCGACTAGCGGAGAGACCCAGTACTTC,CASGLATSGETQYF
TRBD1,TRBJ2-5,TRBV6-5,NA,TGTGCCAGCAGTTACTCCACAGGGGAGACAGGGGAGACCCAGTACTTC,CASSYSTGETGETQYF
TRBD1,TRBJ1-5,TRBV10-3,NA,TGTGCCATCAGTGATGACAGGGGCAATCAGCCCCAGCATTTT,CAISDDRGNQPQHF
TRBD1,TRBJ2-3,TRBV28,few,TGTGCCAGCAGTCCGATGACAGGGATCACAGATACGCAGTATTTT,CASSPMTGITDTQYF
NA,TRBJ1-5,TRBV30,NA,TGTGCCTGGAGTGCACAGGGAGGCAATCAGCCCCAGCATTTT,CAWSAQGGNQPQHF
NA,TRBJ1-2,TRBV30,NA,TGTGCCTGGAGTGTACAGGGTGCAGGCGGCTACACCTTC,CAWSVQGAGGYTF
TRBD1,TRBJ1-1,TRBV4-3,NA,TGCGCCAGCAGCCCCGGGGACAGGGAGGTAAGCGCTGAAGCTTTCTTT,CASSPGDREVSAEAFF
NA,TRBJ2-3,TRBV11-2,few,TGTGCCAGCAGGATAGCGTCCACAGATACGCAGTATTTT,CASRIASTDTQYF
TRBD2,TRBJ2-3,TRBV27,NA,TGTGCCAGCACCTGGGGGACTAGCGGCACAGATACGCAGTATTTT,CASTWGTSGTDTQYF
NA,TRBJ1-1,TRBV11-2,NA,TGTGCCAGCAGCCTTGGGGGTTTTCATTCAGGGGACACTGAAGCTTTCTTT,CASSLGGFHSGDTEAFF
TRBD2,TRBJ2-1,TRBV7-8,NA,TGTGCCAGCAGGGCTACGGGAGGGCCCCTATCCTACAATGAGCAGTTCTTC,CASRATGGPLSYNEQFF
NA,TRBJ2-1,TRBV7-9,NA,TGTGCCAGCAGCTTACGTAGGACTGACAATGAGCAGTTCTTC,CASSLRRTDNEQFF
NA,TRBJ2-1,TRBV9,few,TGTGCCAGCAGCGAGTGGAGACAGGACAATGAGCAGTTCTTC,CASSEWRQDNEQFF
TRBD2,TRBJ2-5,TRBV5-1,NA,TGCGCCAGCAGCCTGACCCAGGGCGGGAGGGTTGGAGAGACCCAGTACTTC,CASSLTQGGRVGETQYF
TRBD2,TRBJ2-1,TRBV4-3,once,TGCGCCAGCAGCCAAGATCCGGGACTATCCGTCAATGAGCAGTTCTTC,CASSQDPGLSVNEQFF
NA,TRBJ1-1,TRBV19,NA,TGTGCCAGTAGTAGTGCAGGGCTAAACACTGAAGCTTTCTTT,CASSSAGLNTEAFF
TRBD1,TRBJ2-7,TRBV6-1,NA,TGTGCCAGCAGTGAAACAAGGGGACCGGGACAGGGGCTCTACGAGCAGTACTTC,CASSETRGPGQGLYEQYF
TRBD2,TRBJ2-1,TRBV27,few,TGTGCCAGCAGGGGTGGGACTAGCGGCAATGAGCAGTTCTTC,CASRGGTSGNEQFF
TRBD1,TRBJ1-1,TRBV27,once,TGTGCCAGCCACTCCCCAGGGGGCCGAGGGAACACTGAAGCTTTCTTT,CASHSPGGRGNTEAFF
TRBD1,TRBJ2-7,TRBV5-1,NA,TGCGCCAGCAGCTTAGGGACAGCGCTAGCCTACGAGCAGTACTTC,CASSLGTALAYEQYF
NA,TRBJ1-5,TRBV28,few,TGTGCCAGCAGTACAGGGCAGGTGAGTCAGCCCCAGCATTTT,CASSTGQVSQPQHF
TRBD2,TRBJ2-7,TRBV11-3,NA,TGTGCCAGCAGCTTAGTAGCGGGACTCTACGAGCAGTACTTC,CASSLVAGLYEQYF
NA,TRBJ2-1,TRBV5-8,NA,TGTGCCAGCAGCTTAGAACAGGGTGGCTACAATGAGCAGTTCTTC,CASSLEQGGYNEQFF
TRBD2,TRBJ2-2,TRBV10-2,NA,TGCGCCAGCAGTGGAGGTAGCGGGAGGGTTCCCGGGGAGCTGTTTTTT,CASSGGSGRVPGELFF
TRBD2,TRBJ2-7,TRBV2,NA,TGTGCCAGCAGAGAACTAGCGGGGATTTCCAGCTCCTACGAGCAGTACTTC,CASRELAGISSSYEQYF
NA,TRBJ1-4,TRBV28,NA,TGTGCCAGCAGTAAGCAGGCAACTAATGAAAAACTGTTTTTT,CASSKQATNEKLFF
TRBD2,TRBJ2-7,TRBV18,NA,TGTGCCAGCTCACCGGGACTAGCGGGAGTTGGTTACGAGCAGTACTTC,CASSPGLAGVGYEQYF
TRBD1,TRBJ1-1,TRBV6-4,NA,TGTGCCAGCAGAACCGACAGGGATGGCACTGAAGCTTTCTTT,CASRTDRDGTEAFF
NA,TRBJ1-5,TRBV19,NA,TGTGCCAGTCAGGATAGGGGGGGGGTGGGCAATCAGCCCCAGCATTTT,CASQDRGGVGNQPQHF
NA,TRBJ2-7,TRBV9,NA,TGTGCCAGCAGCGTAGGCTCACACTCCTACGAGCAGTACTTC,CASSVGSHSYEQYF
TRBD1,TRBJ1-2,TRBV5-1,NA,TGCGCCAGCAGCCCGGGACAGAGCCTTAACTATGGCTACACCTTC,CASSPGQSLNYGYTF
NA,TRBJ1-2,TRBV30,NA,TGTGCCTGGAGTGTTGAGGGGGACTATGGCTACACCTTC,CAWSVEGDYGYTF
NA,TRBJ2-5,TRBV19,once,TGTGCCAGTACTTCTGAGACCCAGTACTTC,CASTSETQYF
TRBD1,TRBJ1-1,TRBV19,NA,TGTGCCAGTAGTAGCAGGGGGTGGAACACTGAAGCTTTCTTT,CASSSRGWNTEAFF
TRBD1,TRBJ1-1,TRBV10-3,once,TGTGCCATCAGTACCGGGACAGAAGAAGCTTTCTTT,CAISTGTEEAFF
NA,TRBJ2-6,TRBV2,NA,TGTGCCAGCAGTGAGGATTCCGGACTCTCTGGGGCCAACGTCCTGACTTTC,CASSEDSGLSGANVLTF
TRBD1,TRBJ1-5,TRBV5-5,NA,TGTGCCAGCAGCTTGGCAGGACAGGTGCCTCAGCCCCAGCATTTT,CASSLAGQVPQPQHF
NA,TRBJ2-1,TRBV12-5,NA,TGTGCTAGTGGTTTGGACCCCGTTAGTAGCGATTACAATGAGCAGTTCTTC,CASGLDPVSSDYNEQFF
TRBD2,TRBJ2-7,TRBV10-2,NA,TGCGCCAGCACTGAGCGTTTCACTAGCGGGAACTACGAGCAGTACTTC,CASTERFTSGNYEQYF
TRBD2,TRBJ2-3,TRBV9,NA,TGTGCCAGCAGCGAGCCCTGGGGCGGGAGGGCAACAGATACGCAGTATTTT,CASSEPWGGRATDTQYF
TRBD2,TRBJ2-7,TRBV28,NA,TGTGCCAGCAGTTTAGGAGGGAGGGCCCACGAGCAGTACTTC,CASSLGGRAHEQYF
NA,TRBJ1-1,TRBV15,few,TGTGCCACCAGCAGAGGGGGCCAACTACGTGAAGCTTTCTTT,CATSRGGQLREAFF
NA,TRBJ2-1,TRBV27,NA,TGTGCCAGCAAACCTGATCGGGGGGCAGGGAGGAATGAGCAGTTCTTC,CASKPDRGAGRNEQFF
TRBD2,TRBJ2-1,TRBV4-2,NA,TGTGCCAGCAGCTTTCGACTAGCGGGAGCGACGAGCTCCTACAATGAGCAGTTCTTC,CASSFRLAGATSSYNEQFF